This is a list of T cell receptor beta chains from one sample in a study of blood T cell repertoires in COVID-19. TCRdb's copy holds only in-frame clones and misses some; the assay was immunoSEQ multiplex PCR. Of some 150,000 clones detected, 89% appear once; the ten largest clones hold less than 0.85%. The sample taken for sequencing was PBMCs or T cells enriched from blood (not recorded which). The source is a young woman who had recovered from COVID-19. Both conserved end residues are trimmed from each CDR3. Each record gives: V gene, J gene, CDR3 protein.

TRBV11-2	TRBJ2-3	ASSPSGSSTDTQY
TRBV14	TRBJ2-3	ASSQDRQVITDTQY
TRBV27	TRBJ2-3	ASSLSGTGATDTQY
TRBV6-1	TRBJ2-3	ASSETRRGFGGDTQY
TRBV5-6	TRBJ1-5	ASSRQGAAQPQH
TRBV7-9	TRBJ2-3	ASSLGRIGTDTQY
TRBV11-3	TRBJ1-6	ASSPTGRSYNSPLH
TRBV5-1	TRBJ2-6	ASSLLSGANVLT
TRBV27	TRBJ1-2	ASSFQGAARYGYT
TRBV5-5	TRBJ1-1	ASSFGREAF
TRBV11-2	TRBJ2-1	ASSLAGGGNEQF
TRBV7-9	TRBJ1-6	ASSPVGGINSPLH
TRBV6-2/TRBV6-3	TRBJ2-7	ASSGTETYEQY
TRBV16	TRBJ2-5	ASSQEGRETQY
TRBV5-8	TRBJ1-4	ASSMDGRTEKLF
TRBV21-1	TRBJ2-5	ASSIRPAGQAGQGETQY
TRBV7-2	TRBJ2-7	ASSLVFREQY
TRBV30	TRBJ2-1	AWGAGLNEQF